A single sample gave rise to the 25 T cell receptor beta chains below, sequenced in a study of Tregs in tolerant kidney transplant recipients. Recipient PBMCs carried a CFSE label and met irradiated graft donor PBMCs for approximately 6 days before FACS sorting. Clones were read by immunoSEQ multiplex PCR, and TCRdb kept only the in-frame ones, dropping some. The profile shows approximately 15,000 clones, 53% of them singletons. These receptors' antigens are unknown. Sequenced material: CD4+ T cells from blood cultured with allogeneic cells, taken before the transplant. The receptors derive from a human patient who received a combined kidney and bone marrow transplant.

The CDR3 sequence: CASSYRQENTEAFF. The CDR3 DNA sequence: TGTGCCAGCAGTTACCGACAAGAGAACACTGAAGCTTTCTTT. The V and J genes are TRBV6-5 and TRBJ1-1; D not certain. With 2 bases removed from V and 1 base from J, the gap between germline ends came to 8 bases. CDR1 and CDR2 from the germline V gene are MNHEY and SVGAGI. CDR3 length: 14 residues.

The V call is TRBV27, the J call TRBJ2-7, with TRBD2 matching over 10 bases. This CDR3 comprises 14 residues. J was trimmed by 3 bases and V by 5 bases; bases with no gene match: 4. Germline V gene lookup returns CDR1 MNHEY and CDR2 SMNVEV (reference sequence). CDR3 in DNA: TGTGCCAGCAGTCCGGGACTAGCGCTCTACGAGCAGTACTTC. It is translated as CASSPGLALYEQYF.

V gene TRBV7-9 combines with J gene TRBJ1-2; D call uncertain. Germline assignment: CDR1 SEHNR and CDR2 FQNEAQ (reference sequence). V lost 5 bases to trimming and J lost 1 base, with 5 bases between them. The CDR3 is made up of 12 amino acids. The CDR3 coding sequence is TGTGCCAGCAGCCAAAATAACTATGGCTACACCTTC. It specifies CASSQNNYGYTF.

The rearrangement links TRBV9 to TRBJ2-3; 7 bases align to TRBD2. The CDR3 has 14 amino acids. Losses at the gene ends were 0 bases for V and 6 bases for J; bases not matched to a gene: 4. CDR1 is SGDLS, CDR2 YYNGEE, per germline. This CDR3 is CASSVASGADTQYF. The CDR3 nucleotides read TGTGCCAGCAGCGTAGCCAGCGGGGCGGATACGCAGTATTTT.

This sequence joins TRBV11-2 and TRBJ1-4; 7 bases line up with TRBD1. Germline trimming cut 5 bases from V and 4 bases from J; bases unmatched to any gene: 7. The V gene's germline CDR1 is SGHAT and CDR2 FQNNGV. This CDR3 is 15 amino acids long. As DNA, the CDR3 is TGTGCCAGCAGCCGACAGGGTGGGCATAATGAAAAACTGTTTTTT. Its protein is CASSRQGGHNEKLFF.

V gene TRBV19 combines with J gene TRBJ2-3, with 7 bases matching TRBD1. The junction had 13 bases not matched to a gene; V was cut back by 10 bases and J by 3 bases. This CDR3 is 15 amino acids long. CDR1 is LNHDA, CDR2 SQIVND, per germline (reference sequence). CDR3: CATATGVGRTDTQYF. In DNA, the CDR3 is TGTGCCACCGCTACAGGGGTTGGTCGGACAGATACGCAGTATTTT.

The chain links TRBV7-3 to TRBJ2-3; the match to TRBD2 covers 9 bases. V lost 5 bases, J lost 2 bases, and 11 bases stayed unmatched. This CDR3 is 17 amino acids long. The germline gives CDR1 SGHTA, CDR2 FQGTGA. The CDR3, as DNA: TGTGCCAGCAGCCCCCGGGGGCTAGCGGGATACACAGATACGCAGTATTTT. Its translation: CASSPRGLAGYTDTQYF.

In its sample, this clone was seen once. The chain is built from TRBV7-2 and TRBJ1-2; D is possibly TRBD1 (5 bases). V lost 5 bases and J 4 bases, leaving 8 bases between the germline ends. Germline loops: CDR1 SGHTA, CDR2 FQGNSA. This CDR3 spans 12 amino acids. The CDR3 loop reads CASSPDSYGYTF. CDR3 bases: TGTGCCAGCAGCCCCGACAGCTATGGCTACACCTTC.

The CDR3 DNA reads TGCAGCGTTGGAAAAGGGGGCACTGAAGCTTTCTTT. It yields the protein CSVGKGGTEAFF. The chain links TRBV29-1 to TRBJ1-1; D may be TRBD1 (6 bases). V was trimmed by 4 bases and J by 4 bases, leaving 10 bases between them. The CDR3 consists of 12 residues. Germline V gene lookup returns CDR1 SQVTM and CDR2 ANQGSEA.

This clone was seen a single time. In DNA, the CDR3 is TGTGCCAGCAGCGTAGCCGGGGGTGTCACCGGGGAGCTGTTTTTT. Its translation: CASSVAGGVTGELFF. J is TRBJ2-2 and V is TRBV9; maybe TRBD2 (6 bases). This CDR3 has 15 amino acids. Trimming removed 0 bases from V and 4 bases from J, with 10 bases in between. The germline CDR1 and CDR2 sequences are SGDLS and YYNGEE.

This clone is medium-sized (0.01 to 0.1%) by share. The gene calls are TRBV7-2 and TRBJ1-5; perhaps TRBD1 as D (6 bases). The germline gives CDR1 SGHTA, CDR2 FQGNSA. The CDR3 is 14 amino acids. Trimming stripped 3 bases from V and 6 bases from J, with 12 bases between. The CDR3 DNA sequence: TGTGCCAGCAGCTTGTGGTGGGGGCCTCAGCCCCAGCATTTT. Residues: CASSLWWGPQPQHF.

There are a few counts of this clone. The chain joins TRBV6-6 to TRBJ2-5; 10 nucleotides match TRBD2. The J call may be incorrect, as the DNA end agrees better with TRBJ2-7. Germline CDR1 reads MNHNY; CDR2 reads SVGAGI (reference sequence). This CDR3 comprises 13 residues. The CDR3 loop reads CASRLAGAYEQYF. The CDR3 nucleotides are TGTGCCAGCCGGCTAGCGGGAGCTTACGAGCAGTACTTC.

The rearrangement joins TRBV27 to TRBJ2-7; weak D call: TRBD1 (6 bases). Trimming pared 2 bases from V and 5 bases from J, leaving 7 bases between. The CDR3 has 12 residues. Germline V gives CDR1 MNHEY, CDR2 SMNVEV (reference sequence). The CDR3 reads CASSLGGHEQYF. The CDR3 bases are TGTGCCAGCAGTTTAGGGGGCCACGAGCAGTACTTC.

The rearrangement joins TRBV7-7 to TRBJ1-2, with 9 bases lining up with TRBD1. Germline trimming cut 7 bases from V and 13 bases from J; bases unmatched to any gene: 19. Germline CDR1 reads SSHAT; CDR2 reads FNYEAQ (reference sequence). This CDR3 spans 15 amino acids. The CDR3 sequence: CASTLPRDRDPWVTF. As DNA, the CDR3 is TGTGCCAGCACCCTACCGAGGGACAGGGATCCTTGGGTCACCTTC.

The DNA for the CDR3 is TGTGCCAGCAGGGGACACCCAGACTCCTACGAGCAGTACTTC. As protein: CASRGHPDSYEQYF. The chain joins TRBV6-5 to TRBJ2-7; tentative D call: TRBD1 (6 bases). The CDR3 covers 14 residues. Germline CDR1 is MNHEY and CDR2 is SVGAGI. V was pared by 6 bases and J by 0 bases, with 12 bases between.

The chain joins TRBV11-2 to TRBJ2-7, with D possibly TRBD2 on 6 matching bases. The V gene lost 5 bases and the J gene lost 1 base, with 15 bases spanning the gap. From germline, CDR1 is SGHAT and CDR2 FQNNGV. This CDR3 contains 15 residues. The CDR3 nucleotides are TGTGCCAGCAGCCTGGGGCGGGGCCGGTCCTACGAGCAGTACTTC. Translating gives CASSLGRGRSYEQYF.

The V and J genes are TRBV9 and TRBJ2-1; TRBD2 matches 11 bases. The CDR3 is 15 amino acids. With V trimmed by 4 bases and J by 7 bases, 7 bases remained unmatched. In germline, CDR1 is SGDLS, CDR2 YYNGEE. In nucleotides, the CDR3 is TGTGCCAGCAGCAGACTAGCGGGAAATCGTAATGAGCAGTTCTTC. Translating gives CASSRLAGNRNEQFF.

The chain is built from TRBV5-1 and TRBJ2-3; 8 nucleotides agree with TRBD2. The CDR3 is 13 residues long. From germline, CDR1 is SGHRS and CDR2 YFSETQ. With V trimmed by 4 bases and J by 5 bases, 3 bases remained unmatched. The CDR3 loop reads CASSTGLGDTQYF. In nucleotides, the CDR3 is TGCGCCAGCAGCACGGGACTAGGAGATACGCAGTATTTT.

CDR3 loop: CASSLAGVDYEQYF. The CDR3 coding sequence is TGTGCCAGCAGCTTAGCGGGAGTTGACTACGAGCAGTACTTC. The chain joins TRBV7-9 to TRBJ2-7; perhaps TRBD2 as D (5 bases). Germline CDR1 and CDR2: SEHNR and FQNEAQ (reference sequence). The CDR3 loop spans 14 amino acids. V shed 0 bases and J shed 3 bases, with 9 bases lying between them.

The chain joins TRBV4-1 to TRBJ2-4; 7 positions match TRBD2. The CDR3 has 17 residues. Per the germline V gene, CDR1 is MGHRA and CDR2 is YSYEKL. Trimming at V came to 0 bases and at J to 0 bases, leaving 5 bases not matched to a gene. For the CDR3, the DNA is TGCGCCAGCAGCCAAGATTGGGGGGGACTAGCCAAAAACATTCAGTACTTC. It translates to CASSQDWGGLAKNIQYF.

The V and J genes are TRBV2 and TRBJ2-3; D is perhaps TRBD2 (5 bases). Per germline, CDR1 SNHLY and CDR2 FYNNEI. This CDR3 comprises 14 residues. Deletions cut 3 bases from V and 4 bases from J, with 11 bases between. CDR3 loop: CASSERSGPDTQYF. CDR3 coding DNA: TGTGCCAGCAGTGAGCGGAGCGGTCCAGATACGCAGTATTTT. The full variable domain, completed using reference TRBV2 and TRBJ2-3, is EPEVTQTPSHQVTQMGQEVILRCVPISNHLYFYWYRQILGQKVEFLVSFYNNEISEKSEIFDDQFSVERPDGSNFTLKIRSTKLEDSAMYFCASSERSGPDTQYFGPGTRLTVL.

The V gene is TRBV18, the J gene TRBJ2-3; 8 nucleotides line up with TRBD2. V was clipped by 4 bases and J by 3 bases; unmatched bases: 6. The CDR3 has 15 residues. The germline V gene encodes CDR1 KGHSH and CDR2 LQKENI. The CDR3 spells CASSQLAAGTDTQYF. CDR3 DNA: TGTGCCAGCTCACAACTAGCGGCCGGGACAGATACGCAGTATTTT.

The chain employs TRBV19 and TRBJ1-5, with 9 bases lining up with TRBD1. J was trimmed by 7 bases and V by 7 bases; bases with no gene match: 8. The length of the CDR3 is 14 residues. Germline CDR1 is LNHDA and CDR2 is SQIVND (reference sequence). The CDR3 here is CASTKQGAGQPQHF. The CDR3 DNA is TGTGCCAGTACCAAACAGGGGGCTGGGCAGCCCCAGCATTTT.

The rearrangement uses TRBV11-2 and TRBJ1-1; the match to TRBD1 covers 11 bases. Germline V gives CDR1 SGHAT, CDR2 FQNNGV. With V trimmed by 1 base and J by 4 bases, 2 bases remained unmatched. The CDR3 runs 15 residues. CDR3 region: CASSLVGTGGTEAFF. Here the CDR3 DNA reads TGTGCCAGCAGCTTAGTGGGGACAGGGGGCACTGAAGCTTTCTTT.

This clone was detected a few times. The chain carries TRBV4-1 and TRBJ2-3; D may be TRBD1 (5 bases). This CDR3 is built from 15 residues. With 4 bases removed from V and 0 bases from J, the gap between germline ends came to 11 bases. From germline, CDR1 is MGHRA and CDR2 YSYEKL. CDR3 amino acids: CASSRGQSSTDTQYF. As DNA, the CDR3 is TGCGCCAGCAGCCGCGGACAATCTAGCACAGATACGCAGTATTTT.